The source of this TCR beta chain is a study of cytomegalovirus exposure and HLA in healthy donors. Germline CDR1 and CDR2: SNHLY and FYNNEI. CDR3 length equals 12 residues. Trimming removed 5 bases from V and 8 bases from J, with 12 bases in between. This PCR relied on a set of 60 Vbeta primers and 13 Jbeta primers. Sequencing was performed with immunoSEQ multiplex PCR; in TCRdb, only in-frame clones are kept and a portion is missing. The sample holds 130,000 or so clones, roughly 9% seen once. Study outcomes and limitations: Analyzed later, most CMV-associated TCR beta chains appeared HLA-restricted. TCR beta chains associated with HLA were, in a later analysis, more clonally expanded than equally common others. Several of the most significant clusters appeared linked to common viral pathogens, based on a later analysis. TCR beta sequences reportedly predicted the HLA-A and HLA-B alleles of most subjects accurately.

Note on this clone: What it binds is not known.

The V gene is TRBV2, the J gene TRBJ1-1; D is uncertain. Sequencing input: PBMCs. The receptor comes from a woman in her 40s in good health and CMV-seropositive. The CDR3 DNA is TGTGCCAGCAGTCTTACACAAACGGAAGCTTTCTTT. Translated, it gives CASSLTQTEAFF.